These T cell receptor beta chains were read from a single sample in a study of OX40 agonist ivuxolimab in advanced cancers. Produced via immunoSEQ multiplex PCR; TCRdb's table is partial and in-frame only. The data contain 90,000 to 100,000 clones, around 96% of them singletons. Material: CD4+ or CD8+ T cells sorted from blood, obtained in a trial of the OX40 agonist ivuxolimab. The receptors come from an adult with an advanced solid tumor such as melanoma, head and neck, liver or kidney cancer. Each CDR3 is given with its conserved first and last residue. A D gene is named only where the DNA matches it firmly. Clone size is stated in some rows and not others, as once, few, many or a class when expanded.

TRBJ1-5 | NA | NA | TRBV9 | TGTGCCAGCAGCGTAGAAGGACAAATCAATCAGCCCCAGCATTTT | CASSVEGQINQPQHF
TRBJ2-7 | NA | NA | TRBV6-5 | TGTGCCAGCAGTTACCGTGAAACCTCCTACGAGCAGTACTTC | CASSYRETSYEQYF
TRBJ1-2 | NA | TRBD1 | TRBV4-3 | TGCGCCAGCAGCCAAGATCACAGGACAGGGTACAATTTCGATGGCTACACCTTC | CASSQDHRTGYNFDGYTF
TRBJ1-6 | NA | NA | TRBV6-6 | TGTGCCAGCAGTTCCCGGACGGGGAGTTCACCCCTCCACTTT | CASSSRTGSSPLHF
TRBJ1-2 | NA | NA | TRBV9 | TGTGCCAGCAGCAACGGAGAGGGGAACGGCTACACCTTC | CASSNGEGNGYTF
TRBJ2-5 | once | NA | TRBV10-3 | TGTGCCATTGCGGGACAGCTAGGGGAGACCCAGTACTTC | CAIAGQLGETQYF
TRBJ2-3 | NA | NA | TRBV7-9 | TGTGCCAGCACCCCTCCGTCCTTTCCAGATACGCAGTATTTT | CASTPPSFPDTQYF
TRBJ2-6 | NA | NA | TRBV7-6 | TGTGCCAGCAGCGCGAACTCTGGGGCCAACGTCCTGACTTTC | CASSANSGANVLTF
TRBJ2-7 | NA | NA | TRBV7-9 | TGTGCCAGCAGCTTAATTCAGTTCCCCTACGAGCAGTACTTC | CASSLIQFPYEQYF
TRBJ1-3 | NA | NA | TRBV13 | TGTGCCAGCAGCTTAGGGGGCTCTGGAAACACCATATATTTT | CASSLGGSGNTIYF
TRBJ1-6 | NA | NA | TRBV19 | TGTGCCAGTACCCAATTGGCCGACGGGATCAATTCACCCCTCCACTTT | CASTQLADGINSPLHF
TRBJ1-2 | once | NA | TRBV5-1 | TGCGCCAGCAGCCCGTACGGAGGAAACTATGGCTACACCTTC | CASSPYGGNYGYTF
TRBJ1-1 | NA | NA | TRBV4-1 | TGCGCCAGCAGCCAACCAGGGACTGAAGCTTTCTTT | CASSQPGTEAFF
TRBJ2-7 | NA | TRBD1 | TRBV27 | TGTGCTATAGGACGGGACAGTGACTACGAGCAGTACTTC | CAIGRDSDYEQYF
TRBJ2-7 | NA | NA | TRBV7-9 | TGTGCCAGCAGCCCTAAGGGCTCAAGTGCTTCCGAGCAGTACTTC | CASSPKGSSASEQYF
TRBJ2-7 | NA | NA | TRBV4-3 | TGCGCCAGCAGCCAAGATCGTGACAGTTCCTACGAGCAGTACTTC | CASSQDRDSSYEQYF